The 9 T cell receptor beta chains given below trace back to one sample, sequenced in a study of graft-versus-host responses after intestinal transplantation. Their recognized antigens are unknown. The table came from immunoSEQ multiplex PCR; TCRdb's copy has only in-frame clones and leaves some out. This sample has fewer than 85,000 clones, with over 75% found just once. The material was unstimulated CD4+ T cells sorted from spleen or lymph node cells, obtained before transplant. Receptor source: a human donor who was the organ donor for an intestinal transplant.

The CDR3 sequence: CASSQDRVSPLHF. CDR3 in DNA: TGTGCCAGCAGCCAAGATCGGGTTTCACCCCTCCACTTT. V gene TRBV14 combines with J gene TRBJ1-6; D is ambiguous. The length of the CDR3 is 13 residues. Trimming took off 0 bases at V and 9 bases at J, with 6 bases between the two ends. Germline values: CDR1 SGHDN, CDR2 FVKESK.

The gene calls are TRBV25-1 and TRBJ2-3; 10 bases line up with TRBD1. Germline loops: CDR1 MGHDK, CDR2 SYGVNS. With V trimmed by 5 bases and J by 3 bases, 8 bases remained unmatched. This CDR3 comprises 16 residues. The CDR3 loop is CASSMGDRGFTDTQYF. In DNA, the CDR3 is TGTGCCAGCAGTATGGGGGACAGGGGTTTTACAGATACGCAGTATTTT.

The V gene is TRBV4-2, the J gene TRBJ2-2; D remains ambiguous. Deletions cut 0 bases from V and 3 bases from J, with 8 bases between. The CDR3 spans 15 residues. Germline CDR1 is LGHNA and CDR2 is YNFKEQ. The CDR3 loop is CASSQDKSDTGELFF. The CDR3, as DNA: TGTGCCAGCAGCCAAGATAAGAGCGACACCGGGGAGCTGTTTTTT.

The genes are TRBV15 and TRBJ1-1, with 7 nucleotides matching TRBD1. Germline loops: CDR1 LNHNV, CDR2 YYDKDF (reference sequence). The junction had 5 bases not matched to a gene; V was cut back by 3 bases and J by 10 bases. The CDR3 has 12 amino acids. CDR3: CATSSRGLSAFF. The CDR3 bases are TGTGCCACCAGCAGTAGGGGGCTTTCAGCTTTCTTT. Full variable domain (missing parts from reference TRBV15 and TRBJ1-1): DAMVIQNPRYQVTQFGKPVTLSCSQTLNHNVMYWYQQKSSQAPKLLFHYYDKDFNNEADTPDNFQSRRPNTSFCFLDIRSPGLGDTAMYLCATSSRGLSAFFGQGTRLTVV.

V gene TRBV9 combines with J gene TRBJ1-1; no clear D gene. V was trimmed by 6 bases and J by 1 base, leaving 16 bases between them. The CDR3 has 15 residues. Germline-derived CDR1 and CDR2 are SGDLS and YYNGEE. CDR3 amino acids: CASTPQALTNTEAFF. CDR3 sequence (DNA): TGTGCCAGCACCCCCCAGGCCCTCACGAACACTGAAGCTTTCTTT.

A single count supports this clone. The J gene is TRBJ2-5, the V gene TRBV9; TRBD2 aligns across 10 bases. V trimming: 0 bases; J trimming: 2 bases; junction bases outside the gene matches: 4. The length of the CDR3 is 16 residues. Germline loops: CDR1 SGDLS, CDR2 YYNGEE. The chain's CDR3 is CASSVASSGGQETQYF. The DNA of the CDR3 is TGTGCCAGCAGCGTAGCGAGTAGCGGGGGGCAAGAGACCCAGTACTTC.

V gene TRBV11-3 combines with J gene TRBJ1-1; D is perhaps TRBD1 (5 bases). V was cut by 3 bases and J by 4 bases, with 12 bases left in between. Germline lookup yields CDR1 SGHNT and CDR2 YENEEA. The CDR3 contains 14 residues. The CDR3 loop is CASSFGAQATEAFF. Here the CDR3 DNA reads TGTGCCAGCAGCTTTGGGGCCCAAGCCACTGAAGCTTTCTTT.

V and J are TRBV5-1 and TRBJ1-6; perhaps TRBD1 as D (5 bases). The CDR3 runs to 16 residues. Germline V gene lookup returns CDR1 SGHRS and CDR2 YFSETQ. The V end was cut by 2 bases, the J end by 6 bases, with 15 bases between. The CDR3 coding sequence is TGCGCCAGCAGCTTCCGGGAGACAGTTCTTAATTCACCCCTCCACTTT. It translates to CASSFRETVLNSPLHF.

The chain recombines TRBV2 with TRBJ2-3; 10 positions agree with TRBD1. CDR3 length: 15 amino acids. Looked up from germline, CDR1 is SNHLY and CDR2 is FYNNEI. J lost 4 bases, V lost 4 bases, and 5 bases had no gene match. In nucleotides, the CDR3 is TGTGCCAGCAGTGGTGGACAGGGGGGTGCAGATACGCAGTATTTT. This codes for CASSGGQGGADTQYF.